This TCR beta chain was found in a study of OX40 agonist ivuxolimab in advanced cancers. In the study overall: The dose-escalation group included hepatocellular carcinoma, melanoma, renal cell carcinoma and head and neck cancer. Anti-PD-1, anti-PD-L1 or anti-CTLA-4 therapy given earlier was allowed, and 35% to 50% had some.

Sampling times: baseline, cycle 4 day 1, cycle 7 day 1. Clones were read by immunoSEQ multiplex PCR, and TCRdb kept only the in-frame ones, dropping some. Of 100,000 or so clones in the sample, less than 95% were seen once. Concerning this clone itself: Antigen unknown.

Findings of the study overall: At 0.1 to 3.0 mg/kg, CD4+ and CD8+ blood T cells expanded clonally by week 6.

The V segment lost 1 base and the J segment 3 bases; nucleotides outside the gene matches: 6. This CDR3 spans 15 amino acids. Germline CDR1 SQVTM, CDR2 ANQGSEA. The rearrangement joins TRBV29-1 to TRBJ2-5; 9 nucleotides agree with TRBD1. The receptor comes from an adult with an advanced solid tumor such as melanoma, head and neck, liver or kidney cancer. Sequenced here: CD4+ or CD8+ T cells sorted from blood, sampled in a trial of the OX40 agonist ivuxolimab. DNA for the CDR3: TGCAGCGTTGAAGCAACCGGGACAGGGAAAGAGACCCAGTACTTC. Translation gives CSVEATGTGKETQYF.